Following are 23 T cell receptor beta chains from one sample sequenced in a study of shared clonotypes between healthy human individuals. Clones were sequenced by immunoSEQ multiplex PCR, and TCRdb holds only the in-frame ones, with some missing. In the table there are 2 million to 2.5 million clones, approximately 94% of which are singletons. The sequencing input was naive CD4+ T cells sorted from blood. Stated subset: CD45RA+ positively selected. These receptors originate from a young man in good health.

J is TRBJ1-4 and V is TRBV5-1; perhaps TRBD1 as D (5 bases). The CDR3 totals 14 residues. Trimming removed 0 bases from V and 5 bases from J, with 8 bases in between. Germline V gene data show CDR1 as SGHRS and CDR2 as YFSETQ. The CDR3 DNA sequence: TGCGCCAGCAGCTTGGATTCAGGGAATGAAAAACTGTTTTTT. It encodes CASSLDSGNEKLFF.

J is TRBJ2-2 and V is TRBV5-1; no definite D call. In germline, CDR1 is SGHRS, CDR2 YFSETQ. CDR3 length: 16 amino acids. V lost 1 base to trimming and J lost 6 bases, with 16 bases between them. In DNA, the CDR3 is TGCGCCAGCAGCTTGAGCTCTGGGCTCATCGCCGGGGAGCTGTTTTTT. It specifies CASSLSSGLIAGELFF.

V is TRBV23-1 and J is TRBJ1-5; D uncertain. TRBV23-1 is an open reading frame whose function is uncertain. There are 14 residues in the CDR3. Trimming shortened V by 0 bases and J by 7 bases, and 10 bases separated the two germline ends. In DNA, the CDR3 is TGCGCCAGCAGTCAATCTTCGTGGCTCCAGCCCCAGCATTTT. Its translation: CASSQSSWLQPQHF.

CDR3 amino acids: CAWSRQSSGANVLTF. The CDR3, as DNA: TGTGCCTGGAGTCGACAGAGCTCTGGGGCCAACGTCCTGACTTTC. V usage is TRBV30 and J usage is TRBJ2-6; tentative D call: TRBD1 (5 bases). The germline V gene has CDR1 GTSNPN and CDR2 SVGIG (reference sequence). Trimming left V 2 bases short and J 0 bases short, with 8 bases between. The CDR3 runs to 15 residues.

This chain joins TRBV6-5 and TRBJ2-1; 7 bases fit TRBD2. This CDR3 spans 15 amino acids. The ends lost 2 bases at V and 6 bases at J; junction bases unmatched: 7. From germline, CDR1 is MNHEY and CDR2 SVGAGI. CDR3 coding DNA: TGTGCCAGCAGTTACGGGCGGGAGCGGGCCAATGAGCAGTTCTTC. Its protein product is CASSYGRERANEQFF.

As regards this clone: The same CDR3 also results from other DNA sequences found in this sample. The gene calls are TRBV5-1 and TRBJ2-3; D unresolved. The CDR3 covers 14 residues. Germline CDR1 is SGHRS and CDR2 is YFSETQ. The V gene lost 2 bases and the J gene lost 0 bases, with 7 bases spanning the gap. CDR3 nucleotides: TGCGCCAGCAGCTTCACTACTAGCACAGATACGCAGTATTTT. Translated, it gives CASSFTTSTDTQYF.

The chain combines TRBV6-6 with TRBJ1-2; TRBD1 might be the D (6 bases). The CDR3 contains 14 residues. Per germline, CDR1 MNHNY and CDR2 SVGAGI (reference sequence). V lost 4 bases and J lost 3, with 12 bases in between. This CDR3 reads CASSSQGGDYGYTF. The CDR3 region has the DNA TGTGCCAGCAGTTCACAGGGTGGAGACTATGGCTACACCTTC.

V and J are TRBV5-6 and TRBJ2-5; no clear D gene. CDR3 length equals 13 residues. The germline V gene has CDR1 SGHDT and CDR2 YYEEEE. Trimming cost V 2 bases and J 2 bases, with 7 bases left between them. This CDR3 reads CASSLSIQETQYF. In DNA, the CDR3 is TGTGCCAGCAGCTTATCGATTCAAGAGACCCAGTACTTC.

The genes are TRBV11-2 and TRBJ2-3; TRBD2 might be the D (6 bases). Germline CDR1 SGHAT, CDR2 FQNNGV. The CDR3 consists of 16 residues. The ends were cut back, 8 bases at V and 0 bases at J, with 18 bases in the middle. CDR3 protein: CASGDRIAESTDTQYF. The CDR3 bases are TGTGCCAGCGGGGACCGTATAGCGGAGAGCACAGATACGCAGTATTTT.

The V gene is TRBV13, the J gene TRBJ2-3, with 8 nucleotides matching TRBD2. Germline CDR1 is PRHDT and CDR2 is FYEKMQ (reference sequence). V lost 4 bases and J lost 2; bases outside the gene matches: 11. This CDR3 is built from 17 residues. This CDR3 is CASSYREVAGFTDTQYF. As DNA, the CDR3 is TGTGCCAGCAGCTACCGGGAGGTAGCGGGGTTCACAGATACGCAGTATTTT. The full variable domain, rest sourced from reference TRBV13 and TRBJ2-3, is AAGVIQSPRHLIKEKRETATLKCYPIPRHDTVYWYQQGPGQDPQFLISFYEKMQSDKGSIPDRFSAQQFSDYHSELNMSSLELGDSALYFCASSYREVAGFTDTQYFGPGTRLTVL.

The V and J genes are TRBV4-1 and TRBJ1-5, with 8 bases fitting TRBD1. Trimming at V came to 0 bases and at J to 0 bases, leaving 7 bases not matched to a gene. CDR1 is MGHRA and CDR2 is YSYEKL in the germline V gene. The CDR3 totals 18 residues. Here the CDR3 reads CASSQDPGGRNSNQPQHF. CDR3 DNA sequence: TGCGCCAGCAGCCAAGACCCAGGGGGCAGAAATAGCAATCAGCCCCAGCATTTT.

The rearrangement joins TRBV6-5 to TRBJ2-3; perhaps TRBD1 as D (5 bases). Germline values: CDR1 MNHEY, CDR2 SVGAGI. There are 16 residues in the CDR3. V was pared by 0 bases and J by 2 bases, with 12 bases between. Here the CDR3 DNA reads TGTGCCAGCAGTTACTCCCGACAGCTCCCCACAGATACGCAGTATTTT. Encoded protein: CASSYSRQLPTDTQYF.

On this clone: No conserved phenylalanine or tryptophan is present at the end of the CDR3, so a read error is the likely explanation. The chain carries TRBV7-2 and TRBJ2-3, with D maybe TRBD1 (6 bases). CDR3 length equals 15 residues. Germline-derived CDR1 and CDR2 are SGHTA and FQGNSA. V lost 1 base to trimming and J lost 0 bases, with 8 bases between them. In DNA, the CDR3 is TGTGCCAGCAGCTTAGGGGGGCTCAGCACAGATACGCAGTATCTT. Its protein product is CASSLGGLSTDTQYL.

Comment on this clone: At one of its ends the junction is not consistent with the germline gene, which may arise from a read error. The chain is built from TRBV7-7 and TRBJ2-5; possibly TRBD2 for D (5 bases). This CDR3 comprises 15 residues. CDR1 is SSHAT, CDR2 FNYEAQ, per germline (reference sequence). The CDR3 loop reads CASSFVVGVGETQYF. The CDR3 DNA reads TGTGCTAGCAGCTTCGTAGTGGGAGTGGGAGAGACCCAGTACTTC.

DNA of the CDR3: TGTGCCAGCAGCCAAGAGGTCAGCATCACAAACACCATATATTTT. It encodes CASSQEVSITNTIYF. The rearrangement links TRBV4-2 to TRBJ1-3; D unresolved. The CDR3 extends over 15 amino acids. Trimming shortened V by 0 bases and J by 6 bases, and 12 bases separated the two germline ends. CDR1 is LGHNA, CDR2 YNFKEQ, per germline.

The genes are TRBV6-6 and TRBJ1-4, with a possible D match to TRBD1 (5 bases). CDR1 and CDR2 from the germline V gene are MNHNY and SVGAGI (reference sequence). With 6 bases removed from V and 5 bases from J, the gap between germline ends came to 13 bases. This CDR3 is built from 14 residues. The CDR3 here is CASSSRGWNEKLFF. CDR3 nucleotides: TGTGCCAGCAGCTCCCGGGGGTGGAATGAAAAACTGTTTTTT.

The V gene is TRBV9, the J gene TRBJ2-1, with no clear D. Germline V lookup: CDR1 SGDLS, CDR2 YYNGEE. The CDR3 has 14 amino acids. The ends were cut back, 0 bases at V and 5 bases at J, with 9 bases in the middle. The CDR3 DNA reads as TGTGCCAGCAGCGTAGGGCGAAGGAACAATGAGCAGTTCTTC. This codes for CASSVGRRNNEQFF.

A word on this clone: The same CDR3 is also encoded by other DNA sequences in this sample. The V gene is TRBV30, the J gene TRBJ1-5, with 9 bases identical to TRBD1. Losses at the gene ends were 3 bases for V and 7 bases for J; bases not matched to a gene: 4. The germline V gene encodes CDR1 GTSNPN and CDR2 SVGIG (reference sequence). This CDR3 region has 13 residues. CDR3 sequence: CAWSGQGRQPQHF. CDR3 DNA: TGTGCCTGGAGCGGACAGGGGCGACAGCCCCAGCATTTT.

The CDR3 region has the DNA TGTGCCAGCAGTCCCGCTCCGGGACAGGGAGGGGGCATTCAGTACTTC. This sequence encodes CASSPAPGQGGGIQYF. The chain recombines TRBV6-6 with TRBJ2-4; 9 nucleotides line up with TRBD1. The CDR3 has 16 residues. After removal of 5 bases from V and 9 bases from J, the junction contained 14 bases not matched to a gene. Germline values: CDR1 MNHNY, CDR2 SVGAGI (reference sequence).

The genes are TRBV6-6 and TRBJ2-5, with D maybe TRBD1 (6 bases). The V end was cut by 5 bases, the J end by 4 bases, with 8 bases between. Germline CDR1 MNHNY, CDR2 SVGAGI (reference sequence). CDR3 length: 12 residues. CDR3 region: CASSPGVETQYF. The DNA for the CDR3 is TGTGCCAGCAGTCCAGGGGTAGAGACCCAGTACTTC.

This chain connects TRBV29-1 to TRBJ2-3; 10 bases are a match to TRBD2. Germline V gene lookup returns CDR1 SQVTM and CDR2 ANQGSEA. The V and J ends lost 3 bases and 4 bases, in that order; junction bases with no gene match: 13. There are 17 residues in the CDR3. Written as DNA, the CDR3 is TGCAGCGTTGAGGCGCAACCGGGACTAGCGAGCGCAGATACGCAGTATTTT. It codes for CSVEAQPGLASADTQYF.

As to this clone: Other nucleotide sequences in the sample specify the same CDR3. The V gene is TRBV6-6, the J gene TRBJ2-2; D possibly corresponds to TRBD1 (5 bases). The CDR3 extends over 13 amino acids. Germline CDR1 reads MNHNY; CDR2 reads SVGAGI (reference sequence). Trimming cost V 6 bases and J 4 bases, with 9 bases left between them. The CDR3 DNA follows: TGTGCCAGCAGAGGTCAGGGCACCGGGGAGCTGTTTTTT. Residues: CASRGQGTGELFF.

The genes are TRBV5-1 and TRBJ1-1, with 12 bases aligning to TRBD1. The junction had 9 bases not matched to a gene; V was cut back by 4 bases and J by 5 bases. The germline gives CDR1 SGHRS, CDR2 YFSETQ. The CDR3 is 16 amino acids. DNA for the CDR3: TGCGCCAGCAGCGCCGGGACAGGGGGCCAAGGGACTGAAGCTTTCTTT. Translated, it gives CASSAGTGGQGTEAFF.